The rows below give T cell receptor beta chains drawn from one sample of a study of cytomegalovirus exposure and HLA in healthy donors. Clones were sequenced by immunoSEQ multiplex PCR, and TCRdb holds only the in-frame ones, with some missing. The table shows tens of thousands of clones, with about 93% occurring only once. Sequencing used PBMCs. These TCRs come from a woman aged 25-40 years in good health and CMV-seropositive. The conserved cysteine and the conserved F or W are not part of the CDR3 here.

v_call,cdr3_aa
TRBV5-1,ASSFEGVPTDTQY
TRBV7-2,ASSLTVNTEAF
TRBV7-2,ASSSFRGSDYGYT
TRBV6-5,ASSYLAASTDTQY
TRBV30,AWSVREGSIEQF
TRBV6-6,ASSYTGGGNQPQH
TRBV27,ASSLSHAGNYGYT
TRBV9,ASSVGSRVNEQF
TRBV30,AWRQYFFGAHVEKLF
TRBV9,ASSVEPAGGPGIEQY
TRBV5-4,ASSNQGRNEAF
TRBV5-8,ASVKLAGGYEQF
TRBV21-1,ASSKPTDRGGNEQY
TRBV28,ASSFLGVGTNTGELF
TRBV5-1,ASSLVGARDTQY
TRBV4-1,ASSQEIPGLRNTGELF
TRBV5-6,ASSKQGYRETQY
TRBV28,ASSLAGLAGGPSPWEQY
TRBV10-3,AIAGLLGTEAF
TRBV27,ASGTGISGNTIY
TRBV11-2,ASSFAAKSEQF
TRBV9,ASSVAPTEHYEQY
TRBV14,ASRWTGGGVWCGQPQH
TRBV9,ASSATGTNEKLF
TRBV18,ASSLGEYSNQPQH
TRBV29-1,SAQGQGGRSWYTEAF
TRBV4-3,ASSRDRFYGYT
TRBV19,ASSLRGQGYEQY
TRBV29-1,SVEGLASYNEQF
TRBV28,ASSFEAPEPSTEQF
TRBV15,ATSTGGGSTDTQY
TRBV5-6,ASSLDRGHGDTQY
TRBV2,ASSGSYSGVSGWTEAF
TRBV10-3,AISDRDSFNEQF
TRBV18,ASSAASGPYNEQF
TRBV27,ASAGGQGAFETQY
TRBV4-1,ASSQADFLAGAFNEQF
TRBV28,ASSSSGRADTQY
TRBV5-1,ASSTGLAGVSTHEQY
TRBV14,ASSQGAYRTTEAF
TRBV2,ASTPRTANTGELF
TRBV25-1,ASEGDGAKNIQY
TRBV6-1,ASNRGAEAF
TRBV19,ASSTTGFLTEAF
TRBV7-2,ASSSDLYEQY
TRBV4-1,ASSQGVASGYEQY
TRBV6-4,ASSGSGSTDTQY
TRBV11-2,ASSPQTGSLAGVRDEQF
TRBV19,ASSSAGVFEQF
TRBV4-3,ASSQDAGFTTDTQY
TRBV11-2,ASSSVGLVPDTQY
TRBV4-2,ASSQDKGGPSYEQY
TRBV18,ASSPARQGANTEAF
TRBV11-2,ASSSQTGTGTETQY
TRBV28,ASSFGGSNEQF
TRBV20-1,SCWQNTEAF
TRBV19,ASSRDARGRVYGYT